Presented here are 18 T cell receptor beta chains from one specimen sequenced in a study of blood T cell repertoires in COVID-19. Data came from immunoSEQ multiplex PCR; TCRdb stores just in-frame clones and leaves some out. This sample yields approximately 300,000 clones, of which more than 90% are seen a single time; about 4% belongs to the top ten. Sample: PBMCs or T cells enriched from blood (not recorded which). These TCRs come from a woman between 25 and 40 years old who had been exposed to COVID-19.

The chain couples TRBV11-1 to TRBJ2-7, with unresolved D. Trimming took off 0 bases at V and 0 bases at J, with 9 bases between the two ends. The CDR3 consists of 15 residues. CDR1 SGHAT and CDR2 FQDESV come from the germline V gene (reference sequence). The CDR3 region has the DNA TGTGCCAGCAGCTTAGCGGAGACGACCTCCTACGAGCAGTACTTC. It is translated as CASSLAETTSYEQYF.

This chain uses TRBV4-1 with TRBJ1-1; 8 bases align to TRBD1. The germline V gene has CDR1 MGHRA and CDR2 YSYEKL. J gave up 7 bases and V 0 bases, and 4 bases lay outside the gene matches. The CDR3 extends over 14 amino acids. The CDR3 region is CASSQEDREGEAFF. The CDR3 coding sequence is TGCGCCAGCAGCCAAGAGGACAGGGAAGGTGAAGCTTTCTTT.

The chain uses TRBV27 and TRBJ2-5; tentative D call: TRBD2 (6 bases). Trimming pared 2 bases from V and 4 bases from J, leaving 14 bases between. The CDR3 spans 15 residues. Germline CDR1 reads MNHEY; CDR2 reads SMNVEV (reference sequence). The CDR3 coding sequence is TGTGCCAGCAGTTTAAGTCGGGGGTTTGGAGAGACCCAGTACTTC. Translation: CASSLSRGFGETQYF.

The gene calls are TRBV27 and TRBJ2-2; tentative D call: TRBD1 (5 bases). Germline-derived CDR1 and CDR2 are MNHEY and SMNVEV (reference sequence). Trimming stripped 6 bases from V and 0 bases from J, with 11 bases between. The CDR3 is 15 amino acids. This CDR3 is CASRSQDANTGELFF. In nucleotides, the CDR3 is TGTGCCAGCAGATCACAGGACGCGAACACCGGGGAGCTGTTTTTT.

The V and J genes are TRBV18 and TRBJ1-1, with D maybe TRBD1 (6 bases). CDR1 is KGHSH and CDR2 is LQKENI in the germline V gene. V shed 3 bases and J shed 0 bases, with 17 bases lying between them. The length of the CDR3 is 17 residues. Written as DNA, the CDR3 is TGTGCCAGCTCACCGATGGACAGCACTACCTTGAACACTGAAGCTTTCTTT. Its protein product is CASSPMDSTTLNTEAFF.

In DNA, the CDR3 is TGCGCCAGCAGCGGGAACAGGGAAGGGTATGGCTACACCTTC. It encodes CASSGNREGYGYTF. The genes are TRBV5-1 and TRBJ1-2; D possibly corresponds to TRBD1 (6 bases). Germline CDR1 reads SGHRS; CDR2 reads YFSETQ. CDR3 length: 14 residues. Trimming took off 4 bases at V and 5 bases at J, with 15 bases between the two ends.

The CDR3 reads CASSLGPVSRGNNSPLHF. The DNA of the CDR3 is TGTGCCAGCAGCTTGGGCCCTGTTAGCAGGGGGAACAATTCACCCCTCCACTTT. The chain has TRBV5-6 and TRBJ1-6; 7 bases fit TRBD1. The CDR3 extends over 18 amino acids. V lost 0 bases, J lost 7 bases, and 13 bases stayed unmatched. Germline CDR1 is SGHDT and CDR2 is YYEEEE.

This chain joins TRBV2 and TRBJ2-5; D unclear. Trimming took 3 bases from V and 2 from J, leaving 7 bases between them. CDR3 size: 13 residues. From germline, CDR1 is SNHLY and CDR2 FYNNEI. The CDR3 DNA follows: TGTGCCAGCAGTGAGTGGGCGCAAGAGACCCAGTACTTC. It is translated as CASSEWAQETQYF.

The chain carries TRBV19 and TRBJ1-2; a weak D match, TRBD1 (6 bases). CDR1 LNHDA and CDR2 SQIVND come from the germline V gene (reference sequence). V lost 4 bases, J lost 8 bases, and 20 bases lay in between. The CDR3 is made up of 15 amino acids. The DNA for the CDR3 is TGTGCCAGTAGTAAGGGGCAGGGGAATATGCAAGGCTACACCTTC. Its protein is CASSKGQGNMQGYTF. Combining the CDR3 with reference TRBV19 and TRBJ1-2 gives the whole variable domain DGGITQSPKYLFRKEGQNVTLSCEQNLNHDAMYWYRQDPGQGLRLIYYSQIVNDFQKGDIAEGYSVSREKKESFPLTVTSAQKNPTAFYLCASSKGQGNMQGYTFGSGTRLTVV.

This chain connects TRBV5-1 to TRBJ2-3; 12 nucleotides agree with TRBD2. Germline trimming cut 4 bases from V and 0 bases from J; bases unmatched to any gene: 3. CDR3 length: 16 amino acids. CDR1 SGHRS and CDR2 YFSETQ come from the germline V gene. The CDR3 DNA reads as TGCGCCAGCAGCACTGGACTAGCGGGGAGCACAGATACGCAGTATTTT. Encoded protein: CASSTGLAGSTDTQYF.

The CDR3 here is CASSGLPPSYNSPLHF. The DNA for the CDR3 is TGTGCCAGCAGTGGACTGCCACCATCGTATAATTCACCCCTCCACTTT. This chain uses TRBV2 with TRBJ1-6; no clear D gene. CDR1 SNHLY and CDR2 FYNNEI come from the germline V gene. The CDR3 is 16 amino acids. V was shortened by 4 bases and J by 4 bases, with 14 bases between the two germline ends.

As concerns this clone: One end of the junction is discordant with germline, which a read error may explain. The chain carries TRBV9 and TRBJ2-3, with a tentative D call TRBD1 (6 bases). Germline V gene data show CDR1 as SGDLS and CDR2 as YYNGEE. The CDR3 is 16 amino acids. As DNA, the CDR3 is TGTGCCAGCAGCGTAACCCCAGACAGGATCACATATACGCAGTATTTT. Translated, it gives CASSVTPDRITYTQYF. Full variable domain (remainder filled in from reference TRBV9 and TRBJ2-3): DSGVTQTPKHLITATGQRVTLRCSPRSGDLSVYWYQQSLDQGLQFLIQYYNGEERAKGNILERFSAQQFPDLHSELNLSSLELGDSALYFCASSVTPDRITYTQYFGPGTRLTVL.

The chain couples TRBV3-1 (or the pseudogene TRBV3-2) to TRBJ2-3; 11 nucleotides match TRBD2. The V segment lost 0 bases and the J segment 0 bases; nucleotides outside the gene matches: 5. This CDR3 is built from 18 residues. Germline CDR1 LGHDT, CDR2 YNNKEL (reference sequence). CDR3 sequence: CASSQEPSGGSSTDTQYF. The CDR3 DNA is TGTGCCAGCAGCCAAGAGCCTAGCGGGGGGTCTAGCACAGATACGCAGTATTTT.

The rearrangement links TRBV20-1 to TRBJ2-3, with 9 bases identical to TRBD2. Germline V lookup: CDR1 DFQATT, CDR2 SNEGSKA (reference sequence). This CDR3 has 15 amino acids. V gave up 3 bases and J gave up 4 bases; unmatched junction bases: 8. In DNA, the CDR3 is TGCAGTGCTAGTAGGTTGCGGGGGGGGGCAGATACGCAGTATTTT. This codes for CSASRLRGGADTQYF.

The CDR3, as DNA: TGTGCCAGCAGCTTGCGATTGTGGACAGGGGCTAGCTCTGGGGCCAACGTCCTGACTTTC. The encoded protein is CASSLRLWTGASSGANVLTF. The genes are TRBV5-4 and TRBJ2-6; 9 bases are shared with TRBD1. Trimming cost V 1 base and J 0 bases; bases outside gene matches: 11. The CDR3 covers 20 residues. CDR1 and CDR2 from the germline V gene are SGHNT and YYREEE (reference sequence).

The rearrangement uses TRBV4-3 and TRBJ2-2; D might be TRBD2 (6 bases). Per germline, CDR1 LGHNA and CDR2 YSLEER. The V end was cut by 4 bases, the J end by 7 bases, with 13 bases between. The CDR3 has 14 residues. CDR3: CASSPRLVGGELFF. CDR3 sequence (DNA): TGCGCCAGCAGCCCCCGACTAGTAGGCGGGGAGCTGTTTTTT.

This chain links TRBV7-2 with TRBJ2-7; TRBD2 agrees at 11 bases. This CDR3 comprises 19 residues. Trimming took 3 bases from V and 0 from J; bases not matched to a gene: 13. Germline loops: CDR1 SGHTA, CDR2 FQGNSA. CDR3 sequence (DNA): TGTGCCAGCAGCTTTCGAGTCCCGGGACTAGCGGCAATCTCCTACGAGCAGTACTTC. This codes for CASSFRVPGLAAISYEQYF.

Regarding this clone: This CDR3 is also generated by other DNA sequences in the sample. The chain employs TRBV3-1 (or the pseudogene TRBV3-2) and TRBJ1-1; D not resolved. V gave up 4 bases and J gave up 1 base, with 7 bases separating them. This CDR3 comprises 13 residues. Germline CDR1 LGHDT, CDR2 YNNKEL (reference sequence). This CDR3 is CASSRAGNTEAFF. The CDR3 DNA follows: TGTGCCAGCAGCCGGGCTGGGAACACTGAAGCTTTCTTT.